One T cell receptor (beta chain) is described in this entry. The antigen is not known. Germline CDR1 and CDR2: ENHRY and SYGVKD. The V and J ends lost 3 bases and 3 bases respectively, with 14 bases between them. CDR3 size: 15 residues. This record belongs to a study of T-cell reconstitution after alpha-beta-depleted transplantation in children. Preparation of the TCRbeta library was carried out with unique molecular identifiers. TCRdb reprocessed the PCR reads via MiXCR and lists one record per CDR3 protein. The sample contains about 210,000 distinct CDR3 sequences, under 20% of which appear only once. Study-level points and caveats: It was reported that alpha-beta T cells came from several hundred expanded graft clones (about two months after transplant).

V gene TRBV10-3 combines with J gene TRBJ2-5, with D possibly matching TRBD1 (6 bases). The TCR originated in a male patient under 10 years old who had a stem cell transplant for acute lymphoblastic leukemia, so the T cells may come from the graft donor. Sample: PBMCs, mostly from graft donor cells, taken 360 days after TCRalphabeta/CD19-depleted stem cell transplant. The CDR3 DNA reads as TGTGCCATCAGTGAAAAGGGGGACACTGAAGAGACCCAGTACTTC. This translates into CAISEKGDTEETQYF.